A selection of T cell receptor beta chains follows, all from one sample in a study of CD8 T cells in Susac syndrome. TCRdb called the immunoSEQ multiplex PCR reads again in MiXCR, with one record for every CDR3 protein. The data show fewer than 350,000 distinct CDR3 sequences, around nine tenths seen once. The sequencing input was CD8+ T cells from PBMCs. These receptors were collected from a human donor with multiple sclerosis. The CDR3 runs from the conserved cysteine through the conserved F or W. The D gene is left open where the match is weak.

CDR3 protein	CDR3 DNA	J gene	D gene	V gene
CATSDHGTRSQETQYF	TGTGCCACCAGTGACCACGGGACTAGGTCTCAAGAGACCCAGTACTTC	TRBJ2-5	TRBD2	TRBV24-1
CASSAGGAEFYEQYF	TGTGCCAGCAGCGCGGGCGGGGCGGAATTCTACGAGCAGTACTTC	TRBJ2-7	.	TRBV9
CAWSLKDRRNDEQYF	TGTGCCTGGAGTCTAAAGGACAGGCGTAATGACGAGCAGTACTTC	TRBJ2-7	TRBD1	TRBV30
CASSSGMGVRGETQYF	TGTGCCAGCAGCTCGGGAATGGGAGTCCGTGGGGAGACCCAGTACTTC	TRBJ2-5	.	TRBV5-5
CATSRVLDSNEQFF	TGTGCCACCAGCAGAGTACTAGACAGCAATGAGCAGTTCTTC	TRBJ2-1	.	TRBV15
CATSRAPAGTTTGELFF	TGTGCCACCAGCAGAGCACCAGCGGGGACTACCACCGGGGAGCTGTTTTTT	TRBJ2-2	TRBD2	TRBV15
CSARTDNTGELFF	TGCAGCGCCCGGACAGACAACACCGGGGAGCTGTTTTTT	TRBJ2-2	.	TRBV29-1
CASSKPQSDVDEQYF	TGCGCCAGCAGCAAACCCCAGAGCGACGTGGACGAGCAGTACTTC	TRBJ2-7	.	TRBV5-1
CASSPTSLGHYEQYF	TGTGCCAGCAGCCCGACTAGTCTGGGGCACTACGAGCAGTACTTC	TRBJ2-7	.	TRBV7-2
CASSVGQNPTNEKLFF	TGTGCCAGCAGCGTAGGACAGAACCCAACTAATGAAAAACTGTTTTTT	TRBJ1-4	.	TRBV9
CASSVDGSYEQFF	TGTGCCAGCAGCGTAGACGGGAGTTATGAGCAGTTCTTC	TRBJ2-1	.	TRBV9
CASSQAPSSSYEQYF	TGCGCCAGCAGCCAAGCGCCTAGCTCCTCCTACGAGCAGTACTTC	TRBJ2-7	.	TRBV4-3
CASSPRGSGNTIYF	TGTGCCAGCAGTCCGCGGGGCTCTGGAAACACCATATATTTT	TRBJ1-3	.	TRBV27
CASKGSGNTIYF	TGTGCCAGCAAAGGCTCTGGAAACACCATATATTTT	TRBJ1-3	.	TRBV6-4
CASSRGTDRNYGYTF	TGCGCCAGCAGCCGAGGCACGGACAGGAACTATGGCTACACCTTC	TRBJ1-2	TRBD1	TRBV4-1
CASSLAWDSLNTEAFF	TGCGCCAGCAGCTTGGCCTGGGACAGCTTGAACACTGAAGCTTTCTTT	TRBJ1-1	TRBD1	TRBV5-1